The clone carrying this T cell receptor beta chain has at least ten counts. The germline gives CDR1 SGHRS, CDR2 YFSETQ. The CDR3 extends over 13 amino acids. V was trimmed by 4 bases and J by 4 bases, leaving 11 bases between them. This specimen comes from a study of prognosis after radiotherapy for stage I lung cancer. Template was genomic DNA; TCR beta CDR3 amplified in two multiplex PCR rounds. First-round PCR employed TRBV- and TRBJ-specific primers for each gene. TCRdb analysed the multiplex PCR reads with MiXCR anew, one entry per CDR3 protein. The sample shows about 17,000 distinct CDR3 sequences, around 44% of them seen only once.

This sample comprised PBMCs, obtained before or after stereotactic body radiation therapy (not recorded which). The sequence came from a donor over 45 with non-small cell lung cancer. The J gene is TRBJ1-1, the V gene TRBV5-1; TRBD1 might be the D (5 bases). The CDR3 DNA reads as TGCGCCAGCAGCGGGGGGGAAAGCACTGAAGCTTTCTTT. Translated: CASSGGESTEAFF.